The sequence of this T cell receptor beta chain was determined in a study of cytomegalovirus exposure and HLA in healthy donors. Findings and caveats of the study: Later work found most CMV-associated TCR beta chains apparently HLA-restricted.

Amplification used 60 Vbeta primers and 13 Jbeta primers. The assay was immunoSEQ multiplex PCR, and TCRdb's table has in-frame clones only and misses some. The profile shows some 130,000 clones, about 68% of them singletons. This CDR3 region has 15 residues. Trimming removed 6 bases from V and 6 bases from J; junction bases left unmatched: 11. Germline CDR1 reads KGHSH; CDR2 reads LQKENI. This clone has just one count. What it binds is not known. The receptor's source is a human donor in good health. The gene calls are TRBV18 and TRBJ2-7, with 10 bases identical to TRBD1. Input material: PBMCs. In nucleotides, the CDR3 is TGTGCCAGCTCCCCCTCGCCGGGACAGGGGCGCGAGCAGTACTTC. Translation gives CASSPSPGQGREQYF.